This T cell receptor (beta chain) appears in the sequencing data of a study of OX40 agonist ivuxolimab in advanced cancers. The wider study: The dose-escalation cohort was about 83% male, with a mean age of around 60 years, ranging about 23 to 79. Earlier treatment with anti-PD-1, anti-PD-L1 or anti-CTLA-4 was permitted, and roughly 42% had received some.

This CDR3 is 17 amino acids long. V shed 3 bases and J 8 bases; nucleotides not matched to a gene: 19. Germline V gene sequence: CDR1 GTSNPN, CDR2 SVGIG (reference sequence). The method was immunoSEQ multiplex PCR; TCRdb's version includes in-frame clones alone and lacks a portion of them. The data hold some 15,000 clones, with more than 65% observed a single time. This TCR came from an adult with an advanced solid tumor such as melanoma, head and neck, liver or kidney cancer. Specimen: CD4+ or CD8+ T cells sorted from blood, collected in a trial of the OX40 agonist ivuxolimab. V is TRBV30 and J is TRBJ1-2; 9 bases are a match to TRBD1. The DNA for the CDR3 is TGTGCCTGGAGCCAACACAGGGGGCCCCATCCTAAAGGAGGCTACACCTTC. Amino acids: CAWSQHRGPHPKGGYTF.